Presented here are 23 T cell receptor beta chains from one specimen sequenced in a study of a mutant IDH1 vaccine in newly diagnosed glioma. Repertoires were generated with immunoSEQ multiplex PCR, while TCRdb's copy carries only in-frame clones and drops some. The data contain about 62,000 clones, around nine tenths of them seen just once; the ten biggest clones take up roughly 1.9%. No antigen is known for these receptors. This sample's time point: week 11, during vaccination. Doses of 300 ug of mutant IDH1 20-mer peptide were given with topical imiquimod. Sequenced here: PBMCs, sampled from a glioma patient whose treatment included an IDH1 peptide vaccine. Receptor source: a man aged 40-49 years with glioma.

The chain carries TRBV2 and TRBJ1-5, with a possible D match to TRBD1 (6 bases). V lost 7 bases and J 3 bases, leaving 16 bases between the germline ends. The CDR3 runs to 15 residues. Germline CDR1 is SNHLY and CDR2 is FYNNEI. DNA of the CDR3: TGTGCCAGCATCGAATCCAGGGACACCAATCAGCCCCAGCATTTT. This sequence encodes CASIESRDTNQPQHF.

The chain carries TRBV2 and TRBJ2-6; a possible D gene is TRBD2 (5 bases). CDR1 is SNHLY and CDR2 is FYNNEI in the germline V gene. This CDR3 has 16 residues. With 2 bases removed from V and 0 bases from J, the gap between germline ends came to 8 bases. The CDR3 here is CASSERRSSGANVLTF. The DNA for the CDR3 is TGTGCCAGCAGTGAAAGGAGGAGCTCTGGGGCCAACGTCCTGACTTTC.

The chain links TRBV5-5 to TRBJ2-3; no clear D. Trimming stripped 2 bases from V and 5 bases from J, with 9 bases between. The CDR3 has 13 residues. Germline V gene data show CDR1 as SGHKS and CDR2 as YYEKEE (reference sequence). The CDR3 sequence: CASSLLTIDTQYF. Written as DNA, the CDR3 is TGTGCCAGCAGCTTATTGACCATAGATACGCAGTATTTT.

The DNA of the CDR3 is TGTGCCAGCAGCTTAGACGCCGCGGGACGATACACAGATACGCAGTATTTT. This translates into CASSLDAAGRYTDTQYF. The J gene is TRBJ2-3, the V gene TRBV7-9; tentative D call: TRBD2 (6 bases). Trimming shortened V by 1 base and J by 2 bases, and 16 bases separated the two germline ends. The germline gives CDR1 SEHNR, CDR2 FQNEAQ (reference sequence). The CDR3 runs 17 residues. Combining the CDR3 with reference TRBV7-9 and TRBJ2-3 gives the whole variable domain DTGVSQNPRHKITKRGQNVTFRCDPISEHNRLYWYRQTLGQGPEFLTYFQNEAQLEKSRLLSDRFSAERPKGSFSTLEIQRTEQGDSAMYLCASSLDAAGRYTDTQYFGPGTRLTVL.

This clone was seen once. V and J are TRBV27 and TRBJ2-7, with 14 bases identical to TRBD2. From germline, CDR1 is MNHEY and CDR2 SMNVEV (reference sequence). CDR3 length: 18 amino acids. J gave up 0 bases and V 4 bases, and 8 bases lay outside the gene matches. CDR3 region: CASSWPGLAGVSSYEQYF. CDR3 DNA: TGTGCCAGCAGTTGGCCGGGACTAGCGGGAGTGAGCTCCTACGAGCAGTACTTC.

The chain uses TRBV5-1 and TRBJ2-3; D is undetermined. CDR3 length: 14 residues. Germline-derived CDR1 and CDR2 are SGHRS and YFSETQ. V lost 4 bases, J lost 4 bases, and 13 bases lay in between. CDR3 protein: CASSDRDVADTQYF. In DNA, the CDR3 is TGCGCCAGCAGCGATAGGGATGTAGCAGATACGCAGTATTTT.

The chain couples TRBV19 to TRBJ1-5; D may be TRBD1 (6 bases). The CDR3 runs 15 residues. The germline CDR1 and CDR2 sequences are LNHDA and SQIVND (reference sequence). V was shortened by 7 bases and J by 0 bases, with 13 bases between the two germline ends. The CDR3 is CASTRQEYSNQPQHF. CDR3 bases: TGTGCCAGTACACGACAGGAGTATAGCAATCAGCCCCAGCATTTT.

In this sample, this clone turned up once. The chain carries TRBV5-1 and TRBJ2-1; TRBD1 matches at 7 bases. CDR3 length: 20 residues. Looked up from germline, CDR1 is SGHRS and CDR2 is YFSETQ. After removal of 4 bases from V and 1 base from J, the junction contained 20 bases not matched to a gene. CDR3 in DNA: TGCGCCAGCAGCCGCGGACCGGGACAGCCCGGCGTGGGATCCTACAATGAGCAGTTCTTC. Residues: CASSRGPGQPGVGSYNEQFF.

J is TRBJ2-5 and V is TRBV19; the D gene is possibly TRBD2 (7 bases). CDR3 length equals 14 residues. CDR1 and CDR2 from the germline V gene are LNHDA and SQIVND (reference sequence). Trimming cost V 6 bases and J 4 bases, with 15 bases left between them. The CDR3 protein is CASSPKGGGETQYF. CDR3 DNA: TGTGCCAGTAGCCCTAAAGGGGGGGGAGAGACCCAGTACTTC.

The V call is TRBV5-4, the J call TRBJ1-2; D might be TRBD1 (5 bases). This CDR3 is 12 amino acids long. V shed 1 base and J shed 6 bases, with 7 bases lying between them. Looked up from germline, CDR1 is SGHNT and CDR2 is YYREEE (reference sequence). The CDR3 DNA reads as TGTGCCAGCAGCTTGAACAGGCATGGCTACACCTTC. Translating it yields CASSLNRHGYTF. Complete variable domain (other parts from reference TRBV5-4 and TRBJ1-2): ETGVTQSPTHLIKTRGQQVTLRCSSQSGHNTVSWYQQALGQGPQFIFQYYREEENGRGNFPPRFSGLQFPNYSSELNVNALELDDSALYLCASSLNRHGYTFGSGTRLTVV.

This clone has only a few counts. The chain combines TRBV27 with TRBJ2-2; 7 nucleotides agree with TRBD2. Germline V CDR1 and CDR2: MNHEY, SMNVEV (reference sequence). The junction had 3 bases not matched to a gene; V was cut back by 2 bases and J by 6 bases. This CDR3 has 14 residues. This CDR3 is CASSLAGDAGELFF. CDR3 coding DNA: TGTGCCAGCAGTTTAGCGGGAGACGCCGGGGAGCTGTTTTTT.

The V call is TRBV28, the J call TRBJ1-5; tentative D call: TRBD1 (5 bases). The length of the CDR3 is 13 residues. Trimming removed 3 bases at V and 9 bases at J, with 12 bases between. Germline V CDR1 and CDR2: MDHEN, SYDVKM. CDR3 loop: CASSFPDRRPQHF. Written as DNA, the CDR3 is TGTGCCAGCAGTTTCCCCGACAGACGGCCCCAGCATTTT.

DNA of the CDR3: TGTGCCAGCAGCTTGGGAGGGAACACTGAAGCTTTCTTT. It codes for CASSLGGNTEAFF. V is TRBV5-4 and J is TRBJ1-1; D is undetermined. The V end lost 0 bases, the J end lost 1 base, and 4 bases lay between the germline ends. The CDR3 extends over 13 amino acids. Germline CDR1 reads SGHNT; CDR2 reads YYREEE (reference sequence).

This chain uses TRBV18 with TRBJ1-1; D is perhaps TRBD1 (5 bases). CDR3 length: 17 residues. Looked up from germline, CDR1 is KGHSH and CDR2 is LQKENI. V was pared by 6 bases and J by 1 base, with 21 bases between. The CDR3: CASSKLPGPEPNTEAFF. The DNA for the CDR3 is TGTGCCAGCTCTAAACTCCCAGGGCCTGAGCCGAACACTGAAGCTTTCTTT.

The V gene is TRBV7-9, the J gene TRBJ2-2, with D unclear. Per germline, CDR1 SEHNR and CDR2 FQNEAQ (reference sequence). V shed 5 bases and J shed 3 bases, with 10 bases lying between them. This CDR3 region has 14 residues. The CDR3 region is CASSINSYTGELFF. In DNA form, the CDR3 reads TGTGCCAGCAGCATCAACAGTTACACCGGGGAGCTGTTTTTT.

This clone has just a few counts. The chain is built from TRBV28 and TRBJ1-5; 9 positions agree with TRBD1. The CDR3 consists of 16 residues. V shed 7 bases and J 5 bases; nucleotides not matched to a gene: 12. CDR1 and CDR2 from the germline V gene are MDHEN and SYDVKM. Written as DNA, the CDR3 is TGTGCCAGCAAAGACGACGTCGGGACAGGGTATCAGCCCCAGCATTTT. Translation gives CASKDDVGTGYQPQHF. The entire variable domain, with the rest obtained from reference TRBV28 and TRBJ1-5, is as follows: DVKVTQSSRYLVKRTGEKVFLECVQDMDHENMFWYRQDPGLGLRLIYFSYDVKMKEKGDIPEGYSVSREKKERFSLILESASTNQTSMYLCASKDDVGTGYQPQHFGDGTRLSIL.

In its sample, this clone was seen once. V is TRBV5-4 and J is TRBJ2-2, with 10 bases lining up with TRBD2. CDR1 is SGHNT and CDR2 is YYREEE in the germline V gene (reference sequence). With 3 bases clipped from V and 4 bases from J, the junction kept 3 bases outside the gene matches. This CDR3 has 15 residues. DNA of the CDR3: TGTGCCAGCAGCTCCGGGACTAGCGCCACCGGGGAGCTGTTTTTT. Amino acids: CASSSGTSATGELFF.

The count of this clone is one. The chain employs TRBV15 and TRBJ1-2; 7 positions match TRBD1. V lost 5 bases and J lost 2; bases outside the gene matches: 8. This CDR3 has 15 residues. The germline V gene encodes CDR1 LNHNV and CDR2 YYDKDF (reference sequence). In DNA, the CDR3 is TGTGCCACCAGCCTTTACCCGGGACAGAACTATGGCTACACCTTC. This translates into CATSLYPGQNYGYTF.

V gene TRBV4-1 combines with J gene TRBJ1-2, with D perhaps matching TRBD1 (6 bases). V lost 5 bases, J lost 1 base, and 17 bases lay in between. The CDR3 covers 16 residues. Per germline, CDR1 MGHRA and CDR2 YSYEKL. CDR3 nucleotides: TGCGCCAGCAGCTTAGGGCTGGGGGCTAGTAACTATGGCTACACCTTC. As protein: CASSLGLGASNYGYTF.

This chain links TRBV10-2 with TRBJ2-5, with unresolved D. In germline, CDR1 is WSHSY, CDR2 SAAADI. The CDR3 loop spans 11 amino acids. V was shortened by 2 bases and J by 7 bases, with 5 bases between the two germline ends. The CDR3 protein is CASSEMVTQYF. The CDR3 nucleotides are TGCGCCAGCAGTGAGATGGTGACCCAGTACTTC.

The J gene is TRBJ2-2, the V gene TRBV2; D gene ambiguous. Deletions cut 6 bases from V and 6 bases from J, with 11 bases between. CDR1 and CDR2 (germline): SNHLY, FYNNEI. The CDR3 contains 13 residues. The CDR3 reads CASRFERSGELFF. The CDR3 region has the DNA TGTGCCAGCAGATTTGAGAGGTCCGGGGAGCTGTTTTTT.

A few counts support this clone. The J gene is TRBJ1-2, the V gene TRBV4-3; D gene ambiguous. Germline V lookup: CDR1 LGHNA, CDR2 YSLEER. This CDR3 has 16 residues. Trimming shortened V by 0 bases and J by 5 bases, and 16 bases separated the two germline ends. CDR3 residues: CASSQDLRGGRYGYTF. The CDR3 nucleotides read TGCGCCAGCAGCCAAGATCTCCGGGGAGGAAGGTATGGCTACACCTTC.

Concerning this clone itself: The sample carries other DNA sequences with the same CDR3. This chain joins TRBV18 and TRBJ1-2; no firm D call. The CDR3 is 13 amino acids. The V gene's germline CDR1 is KGHSH and CDR2 LQKENI. The V end was cut by 2 bases, the J end by 2 bases, with 6 bases between. CDR3 DNA sequence: TGTGCCAGCTCACCAGCCGGAAACTATGGCTACACCTTC. It translates to CASSPAGNYGYTF. The variable domain in full, completed from reference TRBV18 and TRBJ1-2, reads NAGVMQNPRHLVRRRGQEARLRCSPMKGHSHVYWYRQLPEEGLKFMVYLQKENIIDESGMPKERFSAEFPKEGPSILRIQQVVRGDSAAYFCASSPAGNYGYTFGSGTRLTVV.